The entry below describes one TCR beta chain. As yet, its antigen is unknown. This specimen belongs to a study of T cell responses to AZD1222 COVID-19 vaccine. General study points: After two AZD1222 doses, spike-specific TCR breadth and depth rose versus day 0. Every sample of the repertoires postdated the peak T cell response.

Libraries were prepared by immunoSEQ multiplex PCR; TCRdb keeps only in-frame clonotypes and omits some of them. Here the sample spans more than 95,000 clones, approximately 92% being singletons. This CDR3 comprises 15 residues. The germline gives CDR1 SGHRS, CDR2 YFSETQ. The junction had 3 bases not matched to a gene; V was cut back by 0 bases and J by 6 bases. This rearrangement joins TRBV5-1 to TRBJ2-1, with 10 bases identical to TRBD2. This sequence was found in an adult in good health. Sequenced material: peripheral blood, taken on day 0 of AZD1222 vaccination. The chain's CDR3 is CASSLELAGLNEQFF. The CDR3 DNA follows: TGCGCCAGCAGCTTGGAACTAGCGGGACTCAATGAGCAGTTCTTC. Drawing the rest from reference TRBV5-1 and TRBJ2-1, the complete variable domain is KAGVTQTPRYLIKTRGQQVTLSCSPISGHRSVSWYQQTPGQGLQFLFEYFSETQRNKGNFPGRFSGRQFSNSRSEMNVSTLELGDSALYLCASSLELAGLNEQFFGPGTRLTVL.